One and the same sample provided the 26 T cell receptor beta chains below, sequenced in a study of T cells in Graves' hyperthyroidism and ophthalmopathy. The CDR3 regions of TCR beta were amplified from RNA transcripts. First-round RT-PCR of the TCR CDR3 relied on the HTBI primer set. Using its own MiXCR run on the multiplex PCR reads, TCRdb lists one record per CDR3 protein. Of nearly 750,000 distinct CDR3 sequences in the sample, over 35% were seen once. What was sequenced was blood. Receptor source: a woman aged 40-49 years with Graves' hyperthyroidism.

The chain carries TRBV20-1 and TRBJ2-6; TRBD1 might be the D (5 bases). V lost 1 base, J lost 11 bases, and 9 bases lay in between. CDR1 and CDR2 from the germline V gene are DFQATT and SNEGSKA (reference sequence). The CDR3 extends over 12 amino acids. CDR3 region: CSARVGVYVLTF. CDR3 bases: TGCAGTGCTAGAGTAGGGGTCTACGTCCTGACTTTC.

The V call is TRBV5-5, the J call TRBJ1-5; D not certain. V lost 5 bases and J 2 bases, leaving 14 bases between the germline ends. CDR1 and CDR2 from the germline V gene are SGHKS and YYEKEE (reference sequence). This CDR3 has 15 amino acids. CDR3 nucleotides: TGTGCCAGCAGTACTCCTGGGGATGGCAATCAGCCCCAGCATTTT. It encodes CASSTPGDGNQPQHF.

The rearrangement links TRBV4-3 to TRBJ2-5, with a possible D match to TRBD1 (5 bases). Germline loops: CDR1 LGHNA, CDR2 YSLEER. CDR3 length: 18 amino acids. Trimming removed 0 bases at V and 3 bases at J, with 20 bases between. As DNA, the CDR3 is TGCGCCAGCAGCCAAGAGGCTTGGCGGCAGGGTTTCGAAGAGACCCAGTACTTC. Translated: CASSQEAWRQGFEETQYF.

The DNA for the CDR3 is TGTGCCATCAGTCAGAAGTACAATGAGCAGTTCTTC. It yields the protein CAISQKYNEQFF. The chain uses TRBV10-3 and TRBJ2-1; D is undetermined. The germline V gene encodes CDR1 ENHRY and CDR2 SYGVKD. With 5 bases removed from V and 4 bases from J, the gap between germline ends came to 6 bases. The CDR3 contains 12 residues.

A few counts support this clonotype. The rearrangement links TRBV5-1 to TRBJ2-6; 7 nucleotides agree with TRBD1. Germline lookup yields CDR1 SGHRS and CDR2 YFSETQ. The CDR3 consists of 15 residues. Trimming removed 6 bases from V and 2 bases from J; junction bases left unmatched: 5. Written as DNA, the CDR3 is TGCGCCAGCACGCTAAGGGGGCCTGGGGCCAACGTCCTGACTTTC. It codes for CASTLRGPGANVLTF.

The chain combines TRBV10-3 with TRBJ1-6, with D perhaps TRBD1 (5 bases). With 3 bases removed from V and 10 bases from J, the gap between germline ends came to 10 bases. This CDR3 contains 13 residues. Per the germline V gene, CDR1 is ENHRY and CDR2 is SYGVKD. The CDR3 protein is CAISDQGGSPLHF. CDR3 DNA: TGTGCCATCAGTGATCAGGGCGGATCACCCCTCCACTTT.

There are many counts of this clonotype. This chain connects TRBV10-3 to TRBJ2-7, with D perhaps matching TRBD2 (7 bases). Germline assignment: CDR1 ENHRY and CDR2 SYGVKD. The CDR3 is 15 amino acids. Trimming pared 5 bases from V and 2 bases from J, leaving 16 bases between. Here the CDR3 DNA reads TGTGCCATCAGTAGAGGGGGGGGAGAGGCCTACGAGCAGTACTTC. Translating gives CAISRGGGEAYEQYF.

This clonotype was recorded many times. The chain is built from TRBV24-1 and TRBJ2-5, with D perhaps TRBD1 (5 bases). Germline CDR1 is KGHDR and CDR2 is SFDVKD. CDR3 length: 16 amino acids. Trimming removed 7 bases from V and 5 bases from J, with 22 bases in between. The CDR3 here is CATSSWGRDVEETQYF. In nucleotides, the CDR3 is TGTGCCACCAGCAGCTGGGGCAGGGATGTTGAGGAGACCCAGTACTTC.

This chain uses TRBV14 with TRBJ2-7; 8 bases are shared with TRBD2. There are 14 residues in the CDR3. Germline-derived CDR1 and CDR2 are SGHDN and FVKESK. Trimming took 2 bases from V and 9 from J; bases not matched to a gene: 9. For the CDR3, the DNA is TGTGCCAGCAGCCAAATCGGGGGGGCCGCTAGGCAGTACTTC. Amino acids: CASSQIGGAARQYF. The full variable domain, with the rest looked up from reference TRBV14 and TRBJ2-7, is EAGVTQFPSHSVIEKGQTVTLRCDPISGHDNLYWYRRVMGKEIKFLLHFVKESKQDESGMPNNRFLAERTGGTYSTLKVQPAELEDSGVYFCASSQIGGAARQYFGPGTRLTVT.

This clonotype has a handful of counts. Since a much larger clone is just one base distant, this may be a read error. This sequence joins TRBV10-3 and TRBJ2-5; D uncertain. Germline CDR1 and CDR2: ENHRY and SYGVKD. The length of the CDR3 is 13 residues. CDR3 sequence: CAISDGREETQCF. The CDR3 DNA reads as TGTGCCATCAGTGACGGTAGGGAAGAGACCCAGTGCTTC.

There are many counts of this clonotype. CDR3 coding DNA: TGCGCCAGCAGCCAAGTCGCTGGGGACTACGAGCAGTACTTC. Translating gives CASSQVAGDYEQYF. The chain links TRBV4-1 to TRBJ2-7; D is uncertain. V was cut by 1 base and J by 3 bases, with 10 bases left in between. This CDR3 has 14 amino acids. Per the germline V gene, CDR1 is MGHRA and CDR2 is YSYEKL.

V usage is TRBV6-5 and J usage is TRBJ1-5, with D possibly being TRBD1 (5 bases). This CDR3 is built from 14 residues. Germline V CDR1 and CDR2: MNHEY, SVGAGI. The ends were cut back, 4 bases at V and 7 bases at J, with 14 bases in the middle. CDR3 sequence reads: CASSSSGIGQPQHF. In DNA form, the CDR3 reads TGTGCCAGCAGTTCTTCAGGGATTGGGCAGCCCCAGCATTTT.

This clonotype came up once. The rearrangement links TRBV7-8 to TRBJ2-7, with 7 bases matching TRBD1. V gave up 6 bases and J gave up 0 bases; unmatched junction bases: 5. Germline V gene lookup returns CDR1 SGHVS and CDR2 FQNEAQ. There are 14 residues in the CDR3. The CDR3, as DNA: TGTGCCAGCAGGGACAGGTTTAGCTCCTACGAGCAGTACTTC. As protein: CASRDRFSSYEQYF.

The genes are TRBV11-2 and TRBJ1-6; tentative D call: TRBD1 (5 bases). CDR1 and CDR2 (germline): SGHAT, FQNNGV. V lost 8 bases, J lost 6 bases, and 17 bases lay in between. The CDR3 contains 15 residues. For the CDR3, the DNA is TGTGCCAGCGGTAAAGGAGGGGTTCCTAATTCACCCCTCCACTTT. Translating it yields CASGKGGVPNSPLHF.

The V and J genes are TRBV12-3 or TRBV12-4 and TRBJ1-1, with D tentatively TRBD1 (5 bases). V gave up 3 bases and J gave up 1 base, with 15 bases separating them. The length of the CDR3 is 16 residues. This CDR3 is CASSFAHGGRNTEAFF. CDR3 coding DNA: TGTGCCAGCAGTTTCGCGCATGGGGGACGGAACACTGAAGCTTTCTTT.

This chain links TRBV29-1 with TRBJ2-7; a weak D match, TRBD1 (6 bases). CDR1 SQVTM and CDR2 ANQGSEA come from the germline V gene. V was shortened by 8 bases and J by 3 bases, with 11 bases between the two germline ends. The CDR3 is 11 amino acids. DNA for the CDR3: TGCAGCCAACCAGGGGTCTACGAGCAGTACTTC. Translation: CSQPGVYEQYF.

The chain employs TRBV20-1 and TRBJ1-5; perhaps TRBD1 as D (5 bases). The V and J ends lost 0 bases and 14 bases respectively, with 23 bases between them. The CDR3 sequence is 15 residues long. Germline CDR1 reads DFQATT; CDR2 reads SNEGSKA (reference sequence). The CDR3 DNA sequence: TGCAGTGCTAGAGAATGGACACCATCGGGGTACTACGAGCATTTT. Its translation: CSAREWTPSGYYEHF.

This clonotype was detected many times. V and J are TRBV7-2 and TRBJ2-7, with 7 bases matching TRBD1. There are 17 residues in the CDR3. CDR1 and CDR2 from the germline V gene are SGHTA and FQGNSA. The junction had 14 bases not matched to a gene; V was cut back by 4 bases and J by 2 bases. CDR3 loop: CASSSRGGRGRTYEQYF. In DNA, the CDR3 is TGTGCCAGCAGCTCCCGAGGGGGCAGGGGCCGCACCTACGAGCAGTACTTC.

This clonotype was detected ten times or more. V is TRBV4-2 and J is TRBJ1-1; TRBD1 is a possible D gene (6 bases). CDR1 is LGHNA and CDR2 is YNFKEQ in the germline V gene. The length of the CDR3 is 15 residues. V lost 6 bases, J lost 3 bases, and 17 bases lay in between. CDR3 loop: CASSLRPGDYTEAFF. Here the CDR3 DNA reads TGTGCCAGCAGTCTCCGGCCAGGGGACTACACTGAAGCTTTCTTT.

This clonotype was detected ten times or more. The gene calls are TRBV2 and TRBJ1-2, with a possible D match to TRBD1 (5 bases). Germline CDR1 is SNHLY and CDR2 is FYNNEI. Between the trimmed V and J ends, which lost 6 bases and 4 bases, there was a span of 12 bases. CDR3 size: 13 residues. In nucleotides, the CDR3 is TGTGCCAGCAGGGGGATAGACAGCTATGGCTACACCTTC. It codes for CASRGIDSYGYTF.

This clonotype was seen once. A much larger clone differs from this one at a single base, so this may be a read error. The chain couples TRBV10-3 to TRBJ1-5, with D tentatively TRBD1 (5 bases). Per the germline V gene, CDR1 is ENHRY and CDR2 is SYGVKD. CDR3 length: 14 amino acids. V lost 6 bases and J 4 bases, leaving 13 bases between the germline ends. CDR3 in DNA: TGTGCCATCAGGGGAGGGGCAGGGAATCAGCCCCAGCATTTT. Encoded protein: CAIRGGAGNQPQHF.

The chain joins TRBV29-1 to TRBJ1-4; 9 nucleotides agree with TRBD1. CDR3 length: 12 amino acids. Germline V gene sequence: CDR1 SQVTM, CDR2 ANQGSEA. Unmatched junction bases numbered 5, after V lost 8 bases and J lost 7 bases. CDR3 nucleotides: TGCAGCCAGGGACAGGGTAGTGAAAAACTGTTTTTT. It yields the protein CSQGQGSEKLFF.

This clonotype has just a few counts. The junction and the germline gene differ at one end; a read error may be behind it. This chain joins TRBV10-3 and TRBJ2-2, with TRBD1 matching 8 bases. The germline CDR1 and CDR2 sequences are ENHRY and SYGVKD. The CDR3 has 14 amino acids. DNA for the CDR3: TGTGCCAGCAGTTTAGACAGGGGAGTTGGGGAGCTGTTTTTT. The encoded protein is CASSLDRGVGELFF.

This chain links TRBV5-6 with TRBJ1-1; D remains ambiguous. Germline assignment: CDR1 SGHDT and CDR2 YYEEEE. The CDR3 extends over 13 amino acids. The V end lost 5 bases, the J end lost 5 bases, and 13 bases lay between the germline ends. The CDR3 nucleotides are TGTGCCAGCAGTAGCCTGTTACCGACTGAAGCTTTCTTT. It translates to CASSSLLPTEAFF.

In this sample, this clonotype turned up many times. This chain connects TRBV7-9 to TRBJ2-7, with D hard to call. CDR3 size: 15 residues. V was trimmed by 1 base and J by 2 bases, leaving 12 bases between them. Germline V CDR1 and CDR2: SEHNR, FQNEAQ (reference sequence). Written as DNA, the CDR3 is TGTGCCAGCAGCTTAGGTAGAGGCCTGACCTACGAGCAGTACTTC. Its protein product is CASSLGRGLTYEQYF.

In its sample, this clonotype was seen many times. This chain uses TRBV7-2 with TRBJ1-1, with D perhaps matching TRBD1 (5 bases). This CDR3 is 12 amino acids long. Trimming cost V 2 bases and J 8 bases, with 9 bases left between them. Per germline, CDR1 SGHTA and CDR2 FQGNSA. CDR3 sequence reads: CASSLSGREAFF. The CDR3 DNA reads as TGTGCCAGCAGCTTATCAGGGCGGGAAGCTTTCTTT.